This passage covers 22 T cell receptor beta chains from one sample sequenced in a study of cytomegalovirus exposure and HLA in healthy donors. The PCR used 60 Vbeta and 13 Jbeta primers. TCRdb's copy holds only in-frame clones and misses some; the assay was immunoSEQ multiplex PCR. This sample has around 180,000 clones, with 65% to 85% found just once. Sample: PBMCs. The receptor source for this set is a boy aged 2 to 10 in good health and CMV-seronegative.

The V and J genes are TRBV29-1 and TRBJ2-3, with TRBD2 matching 11 bases. J gave up 4 bases and V 4 bases, and 4 bases lay outside the gene matches. Germline V gene data show CDR1 as SQVTM and CDR2 as ANQGSEA. The CDR3 is made up of 14 amino acids. CDR3 amino acids: CSVGRTSGSDTQYF. The CDR3 coding sequence is TGCAGCGTTGGAAGGACTAGCGGGTCAGATACGCAGTATTTT.

This clone was observed a single time. The rearrangement links TRBV29-1 to TRBJ2-7, with 10 bases that match TRBD2. The CDR3 has 13 amino acids. V shed 2 bases, J shed 6 bases, and the junction held 4 bases outside the gene matches. Looked up from germline, CDR1 is SQVTM and CDR2 is ANQGSEA. CDR3 coding DNA: TGCAGCGTTGAACTAGCGGGAGAAGGCGAGCAGTACTTC. It codes for CSVELAGEGEQYF.

The rearrangement links TRBV6-6 to TRBJ1-3; the D gene is possibly TRBD1 (6 bases). Trimming removed 4 bases from V and 4 bases from J, with 17 bases in between. Germline lookup yields CDR1 MNHNY and CDR2 SVGAGI (reference sequence). CDR3 size: 16 residues. This CDR3 reads CASSSGQGSMGNTIYF. Written as DNA, the CDR3 is TGTGCCAGCAGTTCGGGACAAGGGAGTATGGGAAACACCATATATTTT.

V usage is TRBV7-6 and J usage is TRBJ2-3; TRBD1 matches 9 bases. Germline loops: CDR1 SGHVS, CDR2 FNYEAQ. V shed 4 bases and J 6 bases; nucleotides not matched to a gene: 11. The CDR3 length is 16 residues. The CDR3: CASSSETGGRTDTQYF. CDR3 in DNA: TGTGCCAGCAGCTCCGAGACAGGGGGAAGGACGGATACGCAGTATTTT.

This chain connects TRBV6-1 to TRBJ1-6, with D perhaps TRBD1 (5 bases). The V gene lost 5 bases and the J gene lost 3 bases, with 8 bases spanning the gap. This CDR3 region has 14 residues. Germline CDR1 reads MNHNS; CDR2 reads SASEGT. CDR3 loop: CASSWGDYNSPLHF. DNA of the CDR3: TGTGCCAGCAGTTGGGGGGACTATAATTCACCCCTCCACTTT.

The genes are TRBV12-5 and TRBJ2-1; perhaps TRBD1 as D (6 bases). Trimming removed 1 base at V and 0 bases at J, with 7 bases between. Per germline, CDR1 LGHNT and CDR2 FRNRAP. The CDR3 sequence is 15 residues long. This chain's CDR3 is CASGLGGPSYNEQFF. In DNA form, the CDR3 reads TGTGCTAGTGGTTTGGGGGGGCCCTCCTACAATGAGCAGTTCTTC.

This clone was detected only a few times. This chain connects TRBV6-1 to TRBJ1-2; weak D call: TRBD1 (5 bases). The CDR3 consists of 14 residues. Germline V gene sequence: CDR1 MNHNS, CDR2 SASEGT. The V end lost 7 bases, the J end lost 5 bases, and 17 bases lay between the germline ends. This chain's CDR3 is CASMEGASKYGYTF. DNA of the CDR3: TGTGCCAGCATGGAAGGGGCCTCAAAATATGGCTACACCTTC.

The chain has TRBV5-1 and TRBJ2-1, with 8 nucleotides matching TRBD2. CDR1 SGHRS and CDR2 YFSETQ come from the germline V gene. The CDR3 has 14 residues. V shed 5 bases and J 6 bases; nucleotides not matched to a gene: 7. The CDR3 DNA follows: TGCGCCAGCAGTCTGGGACTAGAAACCAATGAGCAGTTCTTC. Amino acid sequence: CASSLGLETNEQFF.

J is TRBJ2-7 and V is TRBV18; 7 nucleotides line up with TRBD2. The trim removed 8 bases at V and 7 bases at J, leaving 11 bases unmatched. The germline V gene has CDR1 KGHSH and CDR2 LQKENI. This CDR3 comprises 13 residues. In DNA form, the CDR3 reads TGTGCCAGCCGGACTAGTTCGAGTGGGGAGCAGTACTTC. As protein: CASRTSSSGEQYF.

J is TRBJ2-1 and V is TRBV5-1; perhaps TRBD2 as D (6 bases). This CDR3 comprises 13 residues. V gave up 4 bases and J gave up 6 bases, with 11 bases separating them. The germline V gene encodes CDR1 SGHRS and CDR2 YFSETQ. CDR3 loop: CASSPGLINEQFF. CDR3 DNA: TGCGCCAGCAGCCCGGGACTTATCAATGAGCAGTTCTTC.

Here the CDR3 reads CASSSYRGRDTEAFF. In DNA, the CDR3 is TGTGCCAGCAGCTCTTACAGGGGAAGGGACACTGAAGCTTTCTTT. V is TRBV11-2 and J is TRBJ1-1; TRBD1 aligns across 7 bases. The CDR3 is made up of 15 amino acids. Germline V gene lookup returns CDR1 SGHAT and CDR2 FQNNGV. With 4 bases clipped from V and 3 bases from J, the junction kept 8 bases outside the gene matches.

The gene calls are TRBV4-1 and TRBJ1-4, with a tentative D call TRBD1 (6 bases). CDR1 and CDR2 (germline): MGHRA, YSYEKL. CDR3 length: 15 residues. Trimming took off 6 bases at V and 5 bases at J, with 16 bases between the two ends. The CDR3 reads CASRITQGSNEKLFF. CDR3 DNA sequence: TGCGCCAGCAGGATCACTCAGGGGTCCAATGAAAAACTGTTTTTT.

The chain links TRBV19 to TRBJ2-7; 11 positions match TRBD2. The length of the CDR3 is 15 residues. Germline loops: CDR1 LNHDA, CDR2 SQIVND (reference sequence). Germline trimming cut 3 bases from V and 5 bases from J; bases unmatched to any gene: 6. CDR3 nucleotides: TGTGCCAGTAGTATTTCACTAGCGGGAGAACACGAGCAGTACTTC. Translating it yields CASSISLAGEHEQYF.

The rearrangement links TRBV7-8 to TRBJ2-3; D remains unclear. Trimming stripped 4 bases from V and 0 bases from J, with 17 bases between. Germline CDR1 is SGHVS and CDR2 is FQNEAQ. This CDR3 has 17 residues. CDR3 sequence reads: CASSSVPSLRSTDTQYF. In nucleotides, the CDR3 is TGTGCCAGCAGCTCCGTCCCAAGCCTACGGAGCACAGATACGCAGTATTTT.

This clone was counted only a few times. The rearrangement uses TRBV27 and TRBJ2-3; D call uncertain. Deletions cut 8 bases from V and 0 bases from J, with 6 bases between. CDR3 length: 12 residues. CDR1 is MNHEY and CDR2 is SMNVEV in the germline V gene (reference sequence). In DNA form, the CDR3 reads TGTGCCAGCGGTCTAAGCACAGATACGCAGTATTTT. Translation gives CASGLSTDTQYF.

This chain joins TRBV15 and TRBJ2-7, with D tentatively TRBD1 (5 bases). The CDR3 has 15 residues. Trimming took off 1 base at V and 0 bases at J, with 10 bases between the two ends. Per the germline V gene, CDR1 is LNHNV and CDR2 is YYDKDF (reference sequence). The CDR3 loop reads CATSRGGASSYEQYF. CDR3 coding DNA: TGTGCCACCAGCAGAGGTGGGGCGAGCTCCTACGAGCAGTACTTC.

On this clone itself: An end of the junction does not agree with germline; a read error may underlie this. The rearrangement links TRBV5-1 to TRBJ2-5, with TRBD1 identical over 9 bases. Germline V gene sequence: CDR1 SGHRS, CDR2 YFSETQ. There are 14 residues in the CDR3. This CDR3 reads CASSLGQGEETQHF. CDR3 coding DNA: TGCGCCAGCAGCTTGGGACAGGGGGAGGAGACCCAGCACTTC.

This sequence joins TRBV30 and TRBJ1-2; no reliable D call. The ends were cut back, 0 bases at V and 1 base at J, with 12 bases in the middle. This CDR3 is 15 amino acids long. CDR1 and CDR2 (germline): GTSNPN, SVGIG (reference sequence). The CDR3, as DNA: TGTGCCTGGAGTGTAGGGAGCACGGGTAACTATGGCTACACCTTC. Translation: CAWSVGSTGNYGYTF.

The chain uses TRBV5-6 and TRBJ2-5, with D possibly TRBD2 on 6 matching bases. Germline-derived CDR1 and CDR2 are SGHDT and YYEEEE. CDR3 length: 14 amino acids. V lost 2 bases, J lost 1 base, and 9 bases lay in between. The DNA for the CDR3 is TGTGCCAGCAGCTTAGGACTAATCCAAGAGACCCAGTACTTC. It is translated as CASSLGLIQETQYF.

As concerns this clone: This same CDR3 is encoded by further DNA sequences in the sample. The chain links TRBV27 to TRBJ1-4; TRBD1 agrees at 8 bases. The germline V gene encodes CDR1 MNHEY and CDR2 SMNVEV (reference sequence). This CDR3 spans 18 amino acids. The trim removed 8 bases at V and 6 bases at J, leaving 20 bases unmatched. The CDR3 DNA reads TGTGCCAGCGGAGTTGGAAGAAAGCCGGGACAGGTTCATGAAAAACTGTTTTTT. Translating it yields CASGVGRKPGQVHEKLFF.

Only a few counts were recorded for this clone. The gene calls are TRBV10-2 and TRBJ1-5; possibly TRBD1 for D (6 bases). The V gene lost 7 bases and the J gene lost 0 bases, with 13 bases spanning the gap. This CDR3 contains 15 residues. CDR1 is WSHSY, CDR2 SAAADI, per germline. The CDR3 DNA follows: TGCGCCAGCATTAGAAACAGGGATAGCAATCAGCCCCAGCATTTT. Protein product: CASIRNRDSNQPQHF.

The V gene is TRBV15, the J gene TRBJ1-3, with 7 bases that match TRBD1. CDR1 is LNHNV, CDR2 YYDKDF, per germline (reference sequence). The J segment lost 2 bases and the V segment lost 1 base, leaving 2 bases of the junction unmatched. The CDR3 runs to 15 residues. This CDR3 is CATSRAGTAGNTIYF. CDR3 in DNA: TGTGCCACCAGCAGAGCCGGGACAGCTGGAAACACCATATATTTT.